This T cell receptor beta chain was retrieved from a study of blood T cells in healthy people across ages. This clonotype was observed a few times. The germline V gene has CDR1 SQVTM and CDR2 ANQGSEA. V was cut by 1 base and J by 0 bases, with 15 bases left in between. The CDR3 is made up of 16 amino acids. PCR was performed a second time for about 7 to 11 cycles using a sample-barcoded 5' primer and a J-beta primer mix. TCRdb processed the 5' RACE reads anew with MiXCR; each CDR3 protein has one entry. The sample lists 700,000 to 900,000 distinct CDR3 sequences, around 25% occurring once. These sequences were also reported in another study, on T cells of mothers and their children. This second report adds: The TCR beta CDR3 read count exceeded 8.5 million for each mother and was several million for each child.

The TCR was taken from a boy aged 10-17 years in good health. The material sequenced was blood. V and J are TRBV29-1 and TRBJ2-5; D possibly uses TRBD1 or TRBD2 (5 bases each). In nucleotides, the CDR3 is TGCAGCGTTGAAGGCCTTGGGGGAAGCTACCAAGAGACCCAGTACTTC. Its translation is CSVEGLGGSYQETQYF.